A selection of T cell receptor beta chains follows, all from one sample in a study of regulatory T cells in long-lasting Graves disease. TCRdb itself ran the multiplex PCR reads through MiXCR, one entry per CDR3 protein. The table has around 460,000 distinct CDR3 sequences, 11% to 15% seen once. These sequences were also reported in another study, on T cells in Graves' hyperthyroidism and ophthalmopathy.

The sequencing here drew on peripheral blood mononuclear cells (PBMCs), taken at new diagnosis, from a patient treated with antithyroid drugs. The receptors come from a woman in her fifties or sixties with Graves disease. CDR3s include the opening cysteine and the closing phenylalanine or tryptophan. Each record gives: D gene, J gene, V gene, clone size, CDR3 protein, CDR3 DNA. D genes are given only for firm matches. A clone size is listed for some rows: how often the clone was seen (once, few, many), or a class if it is expanded.

D gene: -; J gene: TRBJ2-6; V gene: TRBV7-9; clone size: once; CDR3 protein: CASSRRQVSGANVLTF; CDR3 DNA: TGTGCCAGCAGTCGGAGACAGGTCTCTGGGGCCAACGTCCTGACTTTC
D gene: TRBD2; J gene: TRBJ2-1; V gene: TRBV13; clone size: once; CDR3 protein: CASSHWTSGRAKNEQFF; CDR3 DNA: TGTGCCAGCAGCCACTGGACTAGCGGGAGGGCCAAGAATGAGCAGTTCTTC
D gene: -; J gene: TRBJ2-1; V gene: TRBV28; clone size: -; CDR3 protein: CASSAPDYDSFQFF; CDR3 DNA: TGTGCCAGCAGTGCGCCCGACTATGACTCGTTCCAGTTCTTC
D gene: -; J gene: TRBJ1-1; V gene: TRBV28; clone size: -; CDR3 protein: CASSWGRTSNTEAFF; CDR3 DNA: TGTGCCAGCAGCTGGGGACGGACTTCTAACACTGAAGCTTTCTTT
D gene: -; J gene: TRBJ2-3; V gene: TRBV7-8; clone size: many; CDR3 protein: CASSLSSPSTDTQYF; CDR3 DNA: TGTGCCAGCAGCTTATCGTCCCCTAGCACAGATACGCAGTATTTT
D gene: TRBD2; J gene: TRBJ2-1; V gene: TRBV5-4; clone size: few; CDR3 protein: CASSLRLANYNEQFF; CDR3 DNA: TGTGCCAGCAGCTTGCGACTAGCGAACTACAATGAGCAGTTCTTC
D gene: -; J gene: TRBJ1-5; V gene: TRBV2; clone size: many; CDR3 protein: CASTRYSNQPQHF; CDR3 DNA: TGTGCCAGCACCAGATATAGCAATCAGCCCCAGCATTTT
D gene: -; J gene: TRBJ1-1; V gene: TRBV19; clone size: few; CDR3 protein: CASSIGGAGNTEAFF; CDR3 DNA: TGTGCCAGTAGTATAGGGGGCGCTGGGAACACTGAAGCTTTCTTT
D gene: -; J gene: TRBJ2-5; V gene: TRBV7-9; clone size: many; CDR3 protein: CASSPSGTAQETQYF; CDR3 DNA: TGTGCCAGCAGCCCCTCCGGGACTGCACAAGAGACCCAGTACTTC
D gene: TRBD2; J gene: TRBJ2-3; V gene: TRBV20-1; clone size: many; CDR3 protein: CSAFPYSGSSTDTQYF; CDR3 DNA: TGCAGTGCTTTCCCATATAGCGGGTCTAGCACAGATACGCAGTATTTT
D gene: -; J gene: TRBJ1-6; V gene: TRBV2; clone size: many; CDR3 protein: CASVFYNSPLHF; CDR3 DNA: TGTGCCAGCGTTTTCTATAATTCACCCCTCCACTTT
D gene: -; J gene: TRBJ1-4; V gene: TRBV30; clone size: many; CDR3 protein: CAAATNEKLFF; CDR3 DNA: TGTGCCGCCGCAACTAATGAAAAACTGTTTTTT
D gene: -; J gene: TRBJ2-3; V gene: TRBV7-8; clone size: few; CDR3 protein: CASSGQGDIATDTQYF; CDR3 DNA: TGTGCCAGCAGCGGGCAGGGAGACATAGCCACAGATACGCAGTATTTT